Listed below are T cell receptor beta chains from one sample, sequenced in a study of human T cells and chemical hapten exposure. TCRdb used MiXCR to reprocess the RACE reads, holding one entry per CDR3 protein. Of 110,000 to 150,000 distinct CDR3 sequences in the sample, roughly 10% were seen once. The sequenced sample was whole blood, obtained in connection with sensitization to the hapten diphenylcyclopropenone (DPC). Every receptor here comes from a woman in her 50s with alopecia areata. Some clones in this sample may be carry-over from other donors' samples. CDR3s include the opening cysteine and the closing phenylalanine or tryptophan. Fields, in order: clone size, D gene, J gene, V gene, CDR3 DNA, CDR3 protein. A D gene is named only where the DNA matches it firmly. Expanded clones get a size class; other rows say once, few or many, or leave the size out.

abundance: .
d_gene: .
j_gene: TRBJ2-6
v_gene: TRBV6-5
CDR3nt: TGTGCCAGCAGTTACTCGAAACACCCCTTCTCTGGGGCCAACGTCCTGACTTTC
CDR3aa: CASSYSKHPFSGANVLTF

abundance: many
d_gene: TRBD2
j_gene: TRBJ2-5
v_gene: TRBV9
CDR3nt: TGTGCCAGCAGCGTAGCGGCTAGCGGGCCACAAGAGACCCAGTACTTC
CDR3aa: CASSVAASGPQETQYF

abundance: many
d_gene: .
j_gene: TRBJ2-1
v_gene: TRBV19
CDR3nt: TGTGCCACCCGAGCTGATACCAATGAGCAGTTCTTC
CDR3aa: CATRADTNEQFF

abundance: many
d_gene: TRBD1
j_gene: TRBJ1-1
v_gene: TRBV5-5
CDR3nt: TGTGCCAGCAGCTGGGACAGGATAAACACTGAAGCTTTCTTT
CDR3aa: CASSWDRINTEAFF

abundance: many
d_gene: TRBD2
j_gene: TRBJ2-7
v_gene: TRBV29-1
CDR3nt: TGCAGCGTTGGGGGACTAGCGGGAGTAGGCTCCTACGAGCAGTACTTC
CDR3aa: CSVGGLAGVGSYEQYF

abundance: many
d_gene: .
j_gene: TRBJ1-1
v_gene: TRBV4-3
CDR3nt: TGCGCCAGCAGCCAAGATTTCGGACGGACATACACTGAAGCTTTCTTT
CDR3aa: CASSQDFGRTYTEAFF

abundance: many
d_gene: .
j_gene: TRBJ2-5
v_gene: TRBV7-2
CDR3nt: TGTGCCAGCAGCTTAGTCCGCCCACAAGAGACCCAGTACTTC
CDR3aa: CASSLVRPQETQYF

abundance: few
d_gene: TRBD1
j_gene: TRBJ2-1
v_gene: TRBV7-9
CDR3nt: TGTGCCAGCAGCTTAGCGCGGACAGGGGCCAACAATGAGCAGTTCTTC
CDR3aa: CASSLARTGANNEQFF

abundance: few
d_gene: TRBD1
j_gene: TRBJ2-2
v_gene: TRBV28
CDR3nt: TGTGCCAGCACCGTAAGGGACAGGGCCTCGAACACCGGGGAGCTGTTTTTT
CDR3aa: CASTVRDRASNTGELFF

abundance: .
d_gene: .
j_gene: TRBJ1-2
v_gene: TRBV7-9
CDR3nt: TGTGCCAGCAGCTTACAGGGTACTAACTATGGCTACACCTTC
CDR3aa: CASSLQGTNYGYTF

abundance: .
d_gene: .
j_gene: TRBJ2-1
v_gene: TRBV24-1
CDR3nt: TGTGCCACCAGAAGCGGTTACTCCTACAATGAGCAGTTCTTC
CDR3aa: CATRSGYSYNEQFF

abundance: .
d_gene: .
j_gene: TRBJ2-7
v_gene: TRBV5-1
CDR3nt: TGCGCCAGCAGCCCCGCTTTGGCACTCTACGAGCAGTACTTC
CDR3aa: CASSPALALYEQYF

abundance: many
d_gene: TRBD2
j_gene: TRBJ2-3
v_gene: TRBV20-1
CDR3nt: TGCAGTGCCGGACTAGCGGCCGGTGGGCAGTATTTT
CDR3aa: CSAGLAAGGQYF

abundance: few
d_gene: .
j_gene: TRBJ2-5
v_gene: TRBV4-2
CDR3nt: TGTGCCAGCAGCCAAAGCCAGCGAGCGGGCCTTTCTCAAGAGACCCAGTACTTC
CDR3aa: CASSQSQRAGLSQETQYF

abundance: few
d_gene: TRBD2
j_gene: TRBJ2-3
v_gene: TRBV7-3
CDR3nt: TGTGCCAGCAGCCGGGGACTAGCGGGAGGCACAGATACGCAGTATTTT
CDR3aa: CASSRGLAGGTDTQYF

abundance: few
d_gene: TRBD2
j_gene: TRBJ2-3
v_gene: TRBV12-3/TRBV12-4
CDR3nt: TGTGCCAGCCGTCCGGGAGGGCCTTGGACAGATACGCAGTATTTT
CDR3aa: CASRPGGPWTDTQYF

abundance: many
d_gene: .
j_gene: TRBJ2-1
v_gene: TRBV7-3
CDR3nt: TGTGCCAGCAGCTTAACAGGGGCGGATGAGCAGTTCTTC
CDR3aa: CASSLTGADEQFF

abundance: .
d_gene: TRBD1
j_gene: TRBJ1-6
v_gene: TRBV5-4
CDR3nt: TGTGCCAGCAGCGCGGGACAGGGGGCAGTTTCATCCCTCCACTTT
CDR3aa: CASSAGQGAVSSLHF

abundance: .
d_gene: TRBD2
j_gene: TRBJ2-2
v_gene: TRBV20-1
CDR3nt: TGCAGTGCTAGAGACAGCGGGAGACGAACCGGGGAGCTGTTTTTT
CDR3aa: CSARDSGRRTGELFF

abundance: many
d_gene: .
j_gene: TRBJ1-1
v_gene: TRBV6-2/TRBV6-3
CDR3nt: TGTGCCAGCACTTCGCGAAGAGATGAAGCTTTCTTT
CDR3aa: CASTSRRDEAFF

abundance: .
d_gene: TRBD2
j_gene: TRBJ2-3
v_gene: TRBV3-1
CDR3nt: TGTGCCAGCAGCTTGGGACTAGCGGTCCCGATCACAGATACGCAGTATTTT
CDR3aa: CASSLGLAVPITDTQYF

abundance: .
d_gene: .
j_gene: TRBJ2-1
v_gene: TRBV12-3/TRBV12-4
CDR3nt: TGTGCCAGCAGTCAACTATCCACGAATGAGCAGTTCTTC
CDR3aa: CASSQLSTNEQFF

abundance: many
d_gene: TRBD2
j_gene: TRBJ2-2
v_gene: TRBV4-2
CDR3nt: TGTGCCAGTACTAGCGGGAGACCGGATCAGCTGTTTTTT
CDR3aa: CASTSGRPDQLFF

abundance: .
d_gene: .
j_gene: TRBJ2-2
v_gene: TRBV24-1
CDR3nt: TGTGCCACCACCCCGGGAACGAACACCGGGGAGCTGTTTTTT
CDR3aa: CATTPGTNTGELFF

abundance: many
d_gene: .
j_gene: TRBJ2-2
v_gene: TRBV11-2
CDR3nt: TGTGCCAGCAGCCATACACCGTCGAACACCGGGGAGCTGTTTTTT
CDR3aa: CASSHTPSNTGELFF

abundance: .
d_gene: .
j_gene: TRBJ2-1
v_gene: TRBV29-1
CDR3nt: TGCAGCGTTGGAGGTGATGAGCAGTTCTTC
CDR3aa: CSVGGDEQFF

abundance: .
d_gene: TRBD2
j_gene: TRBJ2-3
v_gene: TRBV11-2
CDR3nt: TGTGCCAGCAGCCCCACAGCGGGAACCGTCATGAATACGCAGTATTTT
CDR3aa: CASSPTAGTVMNTQYF

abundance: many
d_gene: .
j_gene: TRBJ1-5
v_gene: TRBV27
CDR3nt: TGTGCCAGCAGTATGGGACCGTATAGCAATCAGCCCCAGCATTTT
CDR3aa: CASSMGPYSNQPQHF

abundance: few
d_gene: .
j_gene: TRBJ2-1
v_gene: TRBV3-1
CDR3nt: TGTGCCAGCAGCCAAGAGTCTAGGGCTGAGAATGAGCAGTTCTTC
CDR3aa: CASSQESRAENEQFF

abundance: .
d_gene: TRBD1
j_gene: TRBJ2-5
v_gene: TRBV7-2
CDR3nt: TGTGCCAGCAGCCCCCTGGACAGGGCGGGTGAGACCCAGTACTTC
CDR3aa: CASSPLDRAGETQYF

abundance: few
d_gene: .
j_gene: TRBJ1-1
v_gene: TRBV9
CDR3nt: TGTGCCAGCAGCGTAGACCCCAGGGGCACTGAAGCTTTCTTT
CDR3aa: CASSVDPRGTEAFF

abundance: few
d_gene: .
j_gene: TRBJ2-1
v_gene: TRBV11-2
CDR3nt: TGTGCCAGCGGCCCAGAACACTCCTCCTACAATGAGCAGTTCTTC
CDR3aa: CASGPEHSSYNEQFF

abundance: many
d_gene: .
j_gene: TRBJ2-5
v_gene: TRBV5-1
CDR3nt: TGCGCCAGCAACGGCGGGTTACAAGAGACCCAGTACTTC
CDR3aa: CASNGGLQETQYF

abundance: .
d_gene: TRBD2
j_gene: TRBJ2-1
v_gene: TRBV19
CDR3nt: TGTGCCAGTAACCACGGGAGGGCGGATGAGCAGTTCTTC
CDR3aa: CASNHGRADEQFF

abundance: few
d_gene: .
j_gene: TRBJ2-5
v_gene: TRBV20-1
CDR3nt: TGCAGTGCTGAACCCAGGCGACTAGGAGAGACCCAGTACTTC
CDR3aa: CSAEPRRLGETQYF

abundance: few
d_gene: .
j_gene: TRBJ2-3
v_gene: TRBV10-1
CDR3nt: TGCGCCAGCAGTGACGCCCCTGGGGTTACAGATACGCAGTATTTT
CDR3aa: CASSDAPGVTDTQYF

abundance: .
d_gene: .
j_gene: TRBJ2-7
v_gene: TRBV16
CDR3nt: TGTGCCAGCAGCCACCGAGGGGGGGGCGCCTACGAGCAGTACTTC
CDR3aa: CASSHRGGGAYEQYF

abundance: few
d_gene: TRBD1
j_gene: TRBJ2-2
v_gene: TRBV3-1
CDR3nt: TGTGCCAGCAGCCAAGATCTAGGGACAGGGAACGCCGGGGAGCTGTTTTTT
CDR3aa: CASSQDLGTGNAGELFF